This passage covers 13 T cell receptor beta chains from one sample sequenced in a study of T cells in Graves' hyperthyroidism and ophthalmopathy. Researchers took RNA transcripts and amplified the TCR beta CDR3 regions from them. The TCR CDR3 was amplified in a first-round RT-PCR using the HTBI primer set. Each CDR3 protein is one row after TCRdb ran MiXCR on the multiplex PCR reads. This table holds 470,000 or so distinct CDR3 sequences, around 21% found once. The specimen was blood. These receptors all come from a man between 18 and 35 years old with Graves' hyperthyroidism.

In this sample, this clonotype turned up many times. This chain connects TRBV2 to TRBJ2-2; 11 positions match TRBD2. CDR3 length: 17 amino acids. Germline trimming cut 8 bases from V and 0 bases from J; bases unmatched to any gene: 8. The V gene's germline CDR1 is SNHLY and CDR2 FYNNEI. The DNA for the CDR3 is TGTGCCAGCGGACATGGACTAGCGGGCCCGAACACCGGGGAGCTGTTTTTT. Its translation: CASGHGLAGPNTGELFF.

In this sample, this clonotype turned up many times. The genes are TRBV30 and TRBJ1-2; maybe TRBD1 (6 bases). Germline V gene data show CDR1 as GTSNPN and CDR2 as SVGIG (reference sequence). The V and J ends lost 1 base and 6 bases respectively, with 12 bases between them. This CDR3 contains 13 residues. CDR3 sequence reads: CAWSATGGDGYTF. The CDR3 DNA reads TGTGCCTGGAGTGCGACAGGAGGGGATGGCTACACCTTC.

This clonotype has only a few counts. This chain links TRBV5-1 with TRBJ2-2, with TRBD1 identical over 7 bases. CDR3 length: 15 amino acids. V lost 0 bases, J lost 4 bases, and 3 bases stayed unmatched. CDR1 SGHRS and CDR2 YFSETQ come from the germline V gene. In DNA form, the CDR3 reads TGCGCCAGCAGCTTGGCGGGACAGATCACCGGGGAGCTGTTTTTT. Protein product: CASSLAGQITGELFF.

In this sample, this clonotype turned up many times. CDR3 residues: CASSFNSPYEQYF. DNA for the CDR3: TGTGCCAGCAGCTTTAACTCCCCCTACGAGCAGTACTTC. V is TRBV7-2 and J is TRBJ2-7; D gene uncertain. In germline, CDR1 is SGHTA, CDR2 FQGNSA. Deletions cut 3 bases from V and 2 bases from J, with 8 bases between. CDR3 length: 13 amino acids.

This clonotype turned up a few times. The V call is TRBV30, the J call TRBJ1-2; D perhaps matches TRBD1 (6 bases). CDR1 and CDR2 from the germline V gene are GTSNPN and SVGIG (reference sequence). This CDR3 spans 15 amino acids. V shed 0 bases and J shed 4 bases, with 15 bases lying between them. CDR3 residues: CAWSVAPTGLYGYTF. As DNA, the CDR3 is TGTGCCTGGAGTGTAGCTCCCACAGGGCTCTATGGCTACACCTTC.

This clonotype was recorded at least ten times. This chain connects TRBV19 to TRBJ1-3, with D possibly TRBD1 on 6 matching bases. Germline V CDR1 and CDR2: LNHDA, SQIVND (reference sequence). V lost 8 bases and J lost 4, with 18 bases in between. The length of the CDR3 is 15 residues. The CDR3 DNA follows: TGTGCCAGTTGGAGGGGGACTGGAGGCGGAAACACCATATATTTT. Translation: CASWRGTGGGNTIYF.

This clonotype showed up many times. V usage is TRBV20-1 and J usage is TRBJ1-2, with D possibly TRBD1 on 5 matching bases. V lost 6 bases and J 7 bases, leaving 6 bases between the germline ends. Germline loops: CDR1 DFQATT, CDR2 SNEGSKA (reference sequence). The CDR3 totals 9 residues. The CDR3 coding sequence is TGCAGTGCAGGGGTTGGCTACACCTTC. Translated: CSAGVGYTF.

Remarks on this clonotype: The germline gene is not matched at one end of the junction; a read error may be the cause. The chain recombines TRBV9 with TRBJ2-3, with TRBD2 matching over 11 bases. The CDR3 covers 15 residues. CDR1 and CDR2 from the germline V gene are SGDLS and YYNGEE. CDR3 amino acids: CASSVSGGATATQYF. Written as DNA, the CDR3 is TGTGCCAGCAGCGTTAGCGGGGGGGCCACAGCTACGCAGTATTTT.

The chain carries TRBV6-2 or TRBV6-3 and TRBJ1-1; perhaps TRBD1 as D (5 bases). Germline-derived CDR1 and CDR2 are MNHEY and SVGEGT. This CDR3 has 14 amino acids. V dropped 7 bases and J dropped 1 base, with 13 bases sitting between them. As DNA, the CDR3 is TGTGCCAGCAATCAAGGGGTATGGAACACTGAAGCTTTCTTT. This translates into CASNQGVWNTEAFF.

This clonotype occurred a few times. This CDR3 reads CASSELGGQTQYF. The CDR3 nucleotides read TGTGCCAGCAGTGAACTAGGGGGACAGACCCAGTACTTC. The V gene is TRBV2, the J gene TRBJ2-5; possibly TRBD1 for D (6 bases). The CDR3 totals 13 residues. Between the trimmed V and J ends, which lost 2 bases and 6 bases, there was a span of 10 bases. Germline-derived CDR1 and CDR2 are SNHLY and FYNNEI. The full variable domain, completed using reference TRBV2 and TRBJ2-5, is EPEVTQTPSHQVTQMGQEVILRCVPISNHLYFYWYRQILGQKVEFLVSFYNNEISEKSEIFDDQFSVERPDGSNFTLKIRSTKLEDSAMYFCASSELGGQTQYFGPGTRLLVL.

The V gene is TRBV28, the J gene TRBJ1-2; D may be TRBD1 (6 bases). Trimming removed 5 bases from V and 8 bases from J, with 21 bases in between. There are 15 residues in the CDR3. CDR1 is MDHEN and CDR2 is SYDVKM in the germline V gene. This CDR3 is CASSMPGTSHGGYTF. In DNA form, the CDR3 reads TGTGCCAGCAGTATGCCCGGGACAAGCCACGGAGGCTACACCTTC.

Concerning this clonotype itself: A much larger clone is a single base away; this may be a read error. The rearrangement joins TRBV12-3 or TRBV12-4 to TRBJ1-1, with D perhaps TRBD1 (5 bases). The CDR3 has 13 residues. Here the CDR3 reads CASSFLWGTEACF. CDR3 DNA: TGTGCCAGCAGTTTCTTGTGGGGCACTGAAGCTTGCTTT.

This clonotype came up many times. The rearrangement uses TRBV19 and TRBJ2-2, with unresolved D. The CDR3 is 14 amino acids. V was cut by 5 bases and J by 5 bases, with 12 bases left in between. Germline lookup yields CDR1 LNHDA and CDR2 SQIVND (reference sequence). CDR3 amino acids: CASSSDLLTGELFF. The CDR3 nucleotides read TGTGCCAGTAGTTCGGACCTTCTGACCGGGGAGCTGTTTTTT.